A selection of T cell receptor beta chains follows, all from one sample in a study of T cell responses to AZD1222 COVID-19 vaccine. Libraries were prepared by immunoSEQ multiplex PCR; TCRdb keeps only in-frame clonotypes and omits some of them. This table has fewer than 200,000 clones, around 90% appearing once. The starting material was peripheral blood, obtained on day 0 of AZD1222 vaccination. The receptors stem from an adult in good health. Each CDR3 is given with its conserved first and last residue. The order of the fields is J gene, CDR3 length, clone size, D gene, V gene, CDR3 DNA, CDR3 protein. The D gene is left open where the match is weak. Part of the rows lack a size; the others show once, few, many or a class for expanded clones.

>TRBJ2-7|16|once|NA|TRBV27
TGTGCCAGCAGTCCTCCCCTGGCAGGTCACTCCTACGAGCAGTACTTC
CASSPPLAGHSYEQYF
>TRBJ2-5|15|NA|NA|TRBV4-1
TGCGCCAGCAGCCAAGACCAGTCTTTCCAAGAGACCCAGTACTTC
CASSQDQSFQETQYF
>TRBJ1-6|13|NA|NA|TRBV12-3/TRBV12-4
TGTGCCATCTCAGGAACCTATAATTCACCCCTCCACTTT
CAISGTYNSPLHF
>TRBJ1-4|15|NA|TRBD1|TRBV7-2
TGTGCCAGCAGCTTCAGGGGGCCCGGTAATGAAAAACTGTTTTTT
CASSFRGPGNEKLFF
>TRBJ1-4|11|NA|NA|TRBV5-5
TGTGCCAGCAGCATTGGGGAAAAACTGTTTTTT
CASSIGEKLFF
>TRBJ1-3|13|NA|TRBD1|TRBV27
TGTGCCAGCAGGACAGGGGGCGGAAACACCATATATTTT
CASRTGGGNTIYF
>TRBJ1-2|17|NA|TRBD1|TRBV3-1/TRBV3-2
TGTGCCAGCAGCCAAGGACCCAGGGGACAGGGTTTATATGGCTACACCTTC
CASSQGPRGQGLYGYTF
>TRBJ2-3|17|once|TRBD1|TRBV29-1
TGCAGCGTTGTTGGTATGGGGGACAGGGGGAGCACAGATACGCAGTATTTT
CSVVGMGDRGSTDTQYF
>TRBJ1-6|17|NA|TRBD1|TRBV19
TGTGCCAGTAGACATTTAACGGGCAGGGGGCGCGATTCACCCCTCCACTTT
CASRHLTGRGRDSPLHF
>TRBJ2-7|12|once|TRBD2|TRBV6-6
TGTGCCAGCGAAGCGGGGACCTACGAGCAGTACTTC
CASEAGTYEQYF
>TRBJ2-3|17|NA|TRBD2|TRBV5-1
TGCGCCAGCAGCCCCAATCCGGGACTAGCGAGCACAGATACGCAGTATTTT
CASSPNPGLASTDTQYF